The clone carrying this T cell receptor beta chain was seen a handful of times. Repertoires were generated with immunoSEQ multiplex PCR, while TCRdb's copy carries only in-frame clones and drops some. This sample has tens of thousands of clones; over 70% occur once, and the top ten carry roughly 37%. This sample is part of a study of radiation and T cells in renal cell carcinoma. This sample's time point: baseline pretreatment blood. Stated treatment: 15 Gy SBRT to primary tumor, nephrectomy 4 weeks later. The patient's renal cell carcinoma had clear cell pathology. Trimming removed 1 base from V and 6 bases from J, with 7 bases in between. The CDR3 loop spans 12 amino acids. CDR1 LGHNA and CDR2 YNFKEQ come from the germline V gene.

V usage is TRBV4-2 and J usage is TRBJ2-7; no reliable D call. The source of this sequence is a man between 60 and 70 years old with renal cell carcinoma. The sequenced sample was blood, obtained from a patient whose treatment included radiotherapy and nephrectomy. The CDR3: CASSQVSSEQYF. The CDR3 bases are TGTGCCAGCAGCCAAGTGTCCAGCGAGCAGTACTTC.